These 7 T cell receptor beta chains were sequenced from one sample in a study of T cell responses to AZD1222 COVID-19 vaccine. The repertoire was sequenced with immunoSEQ multiplex PCR; TCRdb's copy has only in-frame clones and lacks some. The sample has 150,000 to 180,000 clones; more than 90% are singletons. The sequences come from peripheral blood, collected on day 0 of AZD1222 vaccination. These receptors were taken from an adult in good health.

This clone showed up just a few times. This rearrangement joins TRBV19 to TRBJ1-6; possible D gene TRBD1, 6 bases. The CDR3 length is 14 residues. Trimming left V 9 bases short and J 9 bases short, with 18 bases between. CDR1 LNHDA and CDR2 SQIVND come from the germline V gene (reference sequence). The CDR3 sequence is CASGQSLWSSPLHF. As DNA, the CDR3 is TGTGCCAGCGGACAGTCACTATGGAGTTCACCCCTCCACTTT.

The sample holds one count of this clone. V and J are TRBV19 and TRBJ1-2, with D possibly TRBD1 on 5 matching bases. This CDR3 contains 16 residues. V was trimmed by 0 bases and J by 8 bases, leaving 19 bases between them. Per germline, CDR1 LNHDA and CDR2 SQIVND (reference sequence). CDR3 sequence (DNA): TGTGCCAGTAGTATAGATCTTAGACAGTACCTCCGGGGCTACACCTTC. Translation: CASSIDLRQYLRGYTF.

V is TRBV28 and J is TRBJ1-4; 9 bases match TRBD1. Germline V CDR1 and CDR2: MDHEN, SYDVKM. Unmatched junction bases numbered 7, after V lost 6 bases and J lost 8 bases. This CDR3 region has 14 residues. This CDR3 reads CASSPGQGWEKLFF. CDR3 coding DNA: TGTGCCAGCAGCCCAGGACAGGGGTGGGAAAAACTGTTTTTT.

The rearrangement joins TRBV4-2 to TRBJ1-2; D gene unclear. V lost 1 base and J lost 0, with 12 bases in between. Germline assignment: CDR1 LGHNA and CDR2 YNFKEQ. The CDR3 runs to 16 residues. CDR3 loop: CASSQATAGTNYGYTF. The CDR3 DNA reads as TGTGCCAGCAGCCAAGCGACGGCGGGGACTAACTATGGCTACACCTTC.

V is TRBV19 and J is TRBJ2-1, with 11 bases that match TRBD1. Germline-derived CDR1 and CDR2 are LNHDA and SQIVND (reference sequence). The CDR3 has 13 residues. The V and J ends lost 6 bases and 7 bases, in that order; junction bases with no gene match: 2. Here the CDR3 DNA reads TGTGCCAGTAGGAGGGACAGGGGGAATGAGCAGTTCTTC. It yields the protein CASRRDRGNEQFF.

V and J are TRBV7-9 and TRBJ2-7; 8 nucleotides agree with TRBD1. Germline V CDR1 and CDR2: SEHNR, FQNEAQ (reference sequence). The CDR3 sequence is 13 residues long. V gave up 7 bases and J gave up 3 bases; unmatched junction bases: 5. The DNA for the CDR3 is TGTGCCAGCACGGCAGGGGGCTACTACGAGCAGTACTTC. It specifies CASTAGGYYEQYF. The complete variable domain, with remaining parts taken from reference TRBV7-9 and TRBJ2-7, reads DTGVSQNPRHKITKRGQNVTFRCDPISEHNRLYWYRQTLGQGPEFLTYFQNEAQLEKSRLLSDRFSAERPKGSFSTLEIQRTEQGDSAMYLCASTAGGYYEQYFGPGTRLTVT.

The V and J genes are TRBV7-3 and TRBJ2-5; 14 nucleotides agree with TRBD2. The V gene end was trimmed by 5 bases and the J gene end by 5 bases; junction bases not matched to a gene: 7. Per the germline V gene, CDR1 is SGHTA and CDR2 is FQGTGA. The CDR3 has 16 amino acids. The CDR3 reads CASSAGLAGVGETQYF. CDR3 nucleotides: TGTGCCAGCAGCGCGGGACTAGCGGGAGTAGGGGAGACCCAGTACTTC.